This T cell receptor beta chain was retrieved from a study of blood T cell repertoires in COVID-19. The CDR3 is 15 amino acids. V was cut by 5 bases and J by 3 bases, with 11 bases left in between. CDR1 is SGHTA, CDR2 FQGTGA, per germline. In the original analysis: The authors estimated nucleated cell counts from reference gene primer amplification. Profiling relied on immunoSEQ multiplex PCR, and the TCRdb table lists in-frame clones only, not all of them. The V and J calls and clone size are taken from that table; D and trimming were inferred from the DNA. The table includes about 430,000 clones, roughly 90% detected once. Participant-given clinical history determined each cohort assignment.

The sequenced material came from PBMCs or T cells enriched from blood (not recorded which). The TCR originated in a woman in her thirties with acute COVID-19. This chain links TRBV7-3 with TRBJ1-6; the D gene is possibly TRBD1 (5 bases). CDR3 amino acids: CASSATEDYNSPLHF. DNA of the CDR3: TGTGCCAGCAGCGCGACAGAGGACTATAATTCACCCCTCCACTTT.